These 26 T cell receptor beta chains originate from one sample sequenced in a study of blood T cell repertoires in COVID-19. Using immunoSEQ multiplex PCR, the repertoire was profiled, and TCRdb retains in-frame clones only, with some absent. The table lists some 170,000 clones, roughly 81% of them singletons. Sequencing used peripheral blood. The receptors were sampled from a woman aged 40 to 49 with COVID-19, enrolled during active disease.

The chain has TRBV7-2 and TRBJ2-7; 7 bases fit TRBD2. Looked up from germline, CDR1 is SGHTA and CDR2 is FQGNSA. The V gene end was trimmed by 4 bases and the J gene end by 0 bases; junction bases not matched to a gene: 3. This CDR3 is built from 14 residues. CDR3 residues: CASSSRTSSYEQYF. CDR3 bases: TGTGCCAGCAGCTCCCGGACTAGCTCCTACGAGCAGTACTTC.

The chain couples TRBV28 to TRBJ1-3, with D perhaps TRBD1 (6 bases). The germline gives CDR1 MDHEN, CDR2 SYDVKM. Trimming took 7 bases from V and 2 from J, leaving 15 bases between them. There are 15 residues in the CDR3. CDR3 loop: CASTPRGAAGNTIYF. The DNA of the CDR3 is TGTGCCAGCACCCCTCGGGGGGCAGCTGGAAACACCATATATTTT.

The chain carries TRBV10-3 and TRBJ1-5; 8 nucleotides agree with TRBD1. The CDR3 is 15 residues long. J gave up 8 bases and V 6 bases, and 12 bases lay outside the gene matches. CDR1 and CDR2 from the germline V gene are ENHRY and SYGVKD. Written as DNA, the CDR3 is TGTGCCATCAGCAGGGGGCCGGTCGGGATAGAGCCCCAGCATTTT. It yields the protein CAISRGPVGIEPQHF.

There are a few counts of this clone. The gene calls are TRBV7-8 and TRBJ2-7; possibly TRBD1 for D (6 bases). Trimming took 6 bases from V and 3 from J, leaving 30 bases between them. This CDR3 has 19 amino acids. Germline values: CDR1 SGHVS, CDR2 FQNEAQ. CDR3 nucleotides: TGTGCCAGCAGTTCCAGACCCCGGGACACCACCCGCCTTCGCTACGAGCAGTACTTC. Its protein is CASSSRPRDTTRLRYEQYF.

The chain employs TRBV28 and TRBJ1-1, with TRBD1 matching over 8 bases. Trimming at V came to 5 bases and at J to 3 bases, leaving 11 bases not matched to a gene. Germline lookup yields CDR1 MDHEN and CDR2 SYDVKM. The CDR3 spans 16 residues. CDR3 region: CASSPRQGLGDTEAFF. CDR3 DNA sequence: TGTGCCAGCAGTCCCCGACAGGGGCTGGGCGACACTGAAGCTTTCTTT.

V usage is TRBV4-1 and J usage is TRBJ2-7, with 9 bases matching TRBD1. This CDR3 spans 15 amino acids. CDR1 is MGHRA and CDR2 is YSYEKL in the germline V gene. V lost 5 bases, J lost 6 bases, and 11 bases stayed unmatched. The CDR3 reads CASSIQTGGRFEQYF. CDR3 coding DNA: TGCGCCAGCAGCATCCAGACAGGGGGAAGGTTCGAGCAGTACTTC.

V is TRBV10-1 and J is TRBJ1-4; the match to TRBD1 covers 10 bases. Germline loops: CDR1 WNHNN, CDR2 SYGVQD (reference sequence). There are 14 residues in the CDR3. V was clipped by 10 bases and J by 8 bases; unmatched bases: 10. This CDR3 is CATSTGTGVEKLFF. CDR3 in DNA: TGCGCCACGTCGACCGGGACAGGGGTCGAAAAACTGTTTTTT.

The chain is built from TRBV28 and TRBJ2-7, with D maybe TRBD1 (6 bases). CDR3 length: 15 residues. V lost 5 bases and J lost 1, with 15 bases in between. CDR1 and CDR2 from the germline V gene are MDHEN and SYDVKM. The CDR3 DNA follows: TGTGCCAGCAGTCCCAACGGCAGGGGATCCTACGAGCAGTACTTC. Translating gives CASSPNGRGSYEQYF.

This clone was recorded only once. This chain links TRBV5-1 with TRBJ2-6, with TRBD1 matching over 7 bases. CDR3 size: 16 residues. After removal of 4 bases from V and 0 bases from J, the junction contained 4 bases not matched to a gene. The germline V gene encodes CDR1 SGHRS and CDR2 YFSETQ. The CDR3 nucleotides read TGCGCCAGCAGCCTACAGGGGAACTCTGGGGCCAACGTCCTGACTTTC. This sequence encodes CASSLQGNSGANVLTF.

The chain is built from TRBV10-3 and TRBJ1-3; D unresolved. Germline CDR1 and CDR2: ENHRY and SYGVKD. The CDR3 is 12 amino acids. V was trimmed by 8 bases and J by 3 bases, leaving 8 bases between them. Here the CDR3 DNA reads TGTGCCATCCCCGGCGGTGGAAACACCATATATTTT. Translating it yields CAIPGGGNTIYF.

The CDR3 nucleotides read TGTGCCAGCAGTACTACAGGGGCGAGATCTGGCTACACCTTC. Its protein product is CASSTTGARSGYTF. V and J are TRBV27 and TRBJ1-2, with TRBD1 identical over 7 bases. The germline CDR1 and CDR2 sequences are MNHEY and SMNVEV (reference sequence). J lost 7 bases, V lost 5 bases, and 10 bases had no gene match. The CDR3 spans 14 residues.

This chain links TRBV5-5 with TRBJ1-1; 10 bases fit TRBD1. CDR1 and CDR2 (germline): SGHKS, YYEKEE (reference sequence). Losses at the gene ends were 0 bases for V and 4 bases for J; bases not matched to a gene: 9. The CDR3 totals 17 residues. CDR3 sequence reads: CASSLVMGQGLGTEAFF. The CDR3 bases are TGTGCCAGCAGCTTGGTAATGGGACAGGGGTTAGGCACTGAAGCTTTCTTT. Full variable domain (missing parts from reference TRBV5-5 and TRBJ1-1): DAGVTQSPTHLIKTRGQQVTLRCSPISGHKSVSWYQQVLGQGPQFIFQYYEKEERGRGNFPDRFSARQFPNYSSELNVNALLLGDSALYLCASSLVMGQGLGTEAFFGQGTRLTVV.

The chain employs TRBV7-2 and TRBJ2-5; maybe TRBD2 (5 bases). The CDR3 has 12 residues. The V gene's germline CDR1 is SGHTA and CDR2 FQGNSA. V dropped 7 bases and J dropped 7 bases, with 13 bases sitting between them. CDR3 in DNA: TGTGCCAGCACCATGGGTGGAGGGACCCAGTACTTC. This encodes CASTMGGGTQYF.

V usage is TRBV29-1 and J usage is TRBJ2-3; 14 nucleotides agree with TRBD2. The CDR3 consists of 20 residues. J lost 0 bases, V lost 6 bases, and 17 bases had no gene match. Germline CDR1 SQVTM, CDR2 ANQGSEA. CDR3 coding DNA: TGCAGCGTAGAGGGACTAGCGGGAGAAGGAATCCACCGTAGCACAGATACGCAGTATTTT. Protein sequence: CSVEGLAGEGIHRSTDTQYF.

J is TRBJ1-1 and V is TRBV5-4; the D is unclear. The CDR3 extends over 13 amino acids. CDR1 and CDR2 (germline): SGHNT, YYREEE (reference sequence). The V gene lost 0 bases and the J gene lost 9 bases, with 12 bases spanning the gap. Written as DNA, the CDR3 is TGTGCCAGCAGCTTGGATAGAAGTCCCAAAGCTTTCTTT. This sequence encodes CASSLDRSPKAFF.

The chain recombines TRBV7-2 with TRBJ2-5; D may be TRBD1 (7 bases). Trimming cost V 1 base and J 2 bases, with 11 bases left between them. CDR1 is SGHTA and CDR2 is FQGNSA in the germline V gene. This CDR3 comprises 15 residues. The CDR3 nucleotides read TGTGCCAGCAGCTTAGGACAGGGAGGACAAGAGACCCAGTACTTC. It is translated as CASSLGQGGQETQYF.

The CDR3 region has the DNA TGTGCCATCAGTGAGAGCCGGGACAGGGGCAATGAGCAGTTCTTC. Protein sequence: CAISESRDRGNEQFF. V usage is TRBV10-3 and J usage is TRBJ2-1; 10 nucleotides agree with TRBD1. With 2 bases clipped from V and 6 bases from J, the junction kept 4 bases outside the gene matches. The CDR3 has 15 residues. Germline CDR1 is ENHRY and CDR2 is SYGVKD.

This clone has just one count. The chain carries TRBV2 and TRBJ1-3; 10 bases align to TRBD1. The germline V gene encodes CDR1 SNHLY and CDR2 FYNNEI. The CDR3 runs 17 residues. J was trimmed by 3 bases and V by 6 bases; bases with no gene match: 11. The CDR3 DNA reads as TGTGCCAGCAGCCGACAGGGGGCGCAGTTGGGTGGAAACACCATATATTTT. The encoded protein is CASSRQGAQLGGNTIYF.

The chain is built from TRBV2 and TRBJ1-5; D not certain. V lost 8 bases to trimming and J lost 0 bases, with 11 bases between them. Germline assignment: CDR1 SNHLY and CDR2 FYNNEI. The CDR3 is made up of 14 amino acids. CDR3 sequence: CASRSESSNQPQHF. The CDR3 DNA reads TGTGCCAGCCGGTCCGAGAGTAGCAATCAGCCCCAGCATTTT.

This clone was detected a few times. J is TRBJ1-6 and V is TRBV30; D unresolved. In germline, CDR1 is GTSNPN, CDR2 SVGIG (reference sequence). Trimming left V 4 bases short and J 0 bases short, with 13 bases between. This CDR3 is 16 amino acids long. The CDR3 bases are TGTGCCTGGAAAATGGGCTTCAGCTCCTATAATTCACCCCTCCACTTT. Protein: CAWKMGFSSYNSPLHF.

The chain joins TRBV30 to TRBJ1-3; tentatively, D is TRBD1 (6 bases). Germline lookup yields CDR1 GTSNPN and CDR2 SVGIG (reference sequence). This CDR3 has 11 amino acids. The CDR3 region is CAQGTGNTIYF. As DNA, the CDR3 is TGTGCGCAGGGGACGGGAAACACCATATATTTT.

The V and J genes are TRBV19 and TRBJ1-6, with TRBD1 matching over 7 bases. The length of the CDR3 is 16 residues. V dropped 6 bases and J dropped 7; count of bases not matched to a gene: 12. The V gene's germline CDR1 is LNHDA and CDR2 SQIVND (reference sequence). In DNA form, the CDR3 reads TGTGCCAGTAGCTTATTTGCGACAGGGCCGAATTCACCCCTCCACTTT. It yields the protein CASSLFATGPNSPLHF.

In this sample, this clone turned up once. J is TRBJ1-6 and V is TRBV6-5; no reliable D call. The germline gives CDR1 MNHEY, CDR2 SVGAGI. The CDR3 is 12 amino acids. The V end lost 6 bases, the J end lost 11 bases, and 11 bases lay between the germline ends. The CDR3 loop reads CASSHPGTPLHF. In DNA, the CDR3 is TGTGCCAGCAGCCACCCGGGAACACCCCTCCACTTT.

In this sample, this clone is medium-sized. The CDR3 nucleotides read TGTGCCAGCAGCTCCTCCCTAGATGCAGGGTTCAATGAGCAGTTCTTC. This sequence encodes CASSSSLDAGFNEQFF. The rearrangement uses TRBV7-9 and TRBJ2-1, with D perhaps TRBD1 (5 bases). Per germline, CDR1 SEHNR and CDR2 FQNEAQ (reference sequence). The V end was cut by 4 bases, the J end by 6 bases, with 19 bases between. The CDR3 loop spans 16 amino acids.

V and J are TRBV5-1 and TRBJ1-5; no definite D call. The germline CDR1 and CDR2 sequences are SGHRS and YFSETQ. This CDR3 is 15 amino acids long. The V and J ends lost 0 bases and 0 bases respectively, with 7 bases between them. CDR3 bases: TGCGCCAGCAGCTTGGGGGCTTATAGCAATCAGCCCCAGCATTTT. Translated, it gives CASSLGAYSNQPQHF.

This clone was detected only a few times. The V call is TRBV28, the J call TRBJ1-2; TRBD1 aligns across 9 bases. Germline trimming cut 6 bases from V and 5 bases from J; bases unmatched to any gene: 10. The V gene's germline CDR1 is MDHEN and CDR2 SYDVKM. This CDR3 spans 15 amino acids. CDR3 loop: CASRSTGTGSYGYTF. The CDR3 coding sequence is TGTGCCAGCAGATCAACCGGGACAGGGAGTTATGGCTACACCTTC.